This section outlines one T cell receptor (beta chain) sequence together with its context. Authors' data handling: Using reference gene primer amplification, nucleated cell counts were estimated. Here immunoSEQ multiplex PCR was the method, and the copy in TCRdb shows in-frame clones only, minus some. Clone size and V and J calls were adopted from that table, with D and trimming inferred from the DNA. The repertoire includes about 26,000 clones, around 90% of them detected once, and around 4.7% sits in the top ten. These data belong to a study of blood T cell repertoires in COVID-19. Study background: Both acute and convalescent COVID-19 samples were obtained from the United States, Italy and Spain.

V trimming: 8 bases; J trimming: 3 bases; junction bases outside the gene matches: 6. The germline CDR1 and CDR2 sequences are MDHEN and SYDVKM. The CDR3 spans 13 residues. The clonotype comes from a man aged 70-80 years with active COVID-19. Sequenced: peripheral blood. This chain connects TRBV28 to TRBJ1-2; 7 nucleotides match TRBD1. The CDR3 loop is CASGPQGYYGYTF. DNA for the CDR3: TGTGCCAGCGGCCCACAGGGGTACTATGGCTACACCTTC.